The text below deals with one TCR beta chain. Its antigen remains unidentified. The data were taken from a study of monozygotic twins with inflammatory bowel disease. Germline lookup yields CDR1 KGHDR and CDR2 SFDVKD. There are 14 residues in the CDR3. Study results and limitations: The existence of one strong signal or clonotype linked to IBD lacked support.

TCRdb re-called the 5' RACE reads and catalogs CDR3 proteins one per entry, DNA excluded. The data show a few hundred thousand distinct CDR3 sequences, and the top ten clones hold more than 4.5%. The origin of this receptor is a human donor with ulcerative colitis or Crohn's disease, or a healthy co-twin of an affected twin (not recorded which). Input material: blood. The chain is built from TRBV24-1 and TRBJ2-2; TCRdb returns TRBD2, unconfirmable since there is no DNA. CDR3 amino acids: CATRPAVETGELFF.